The next 15 T cell receptor beta chains were all read from a single sample in a study of metastatic and nonmetastatic thyroid tumors. MiXCR was used by TCRdb to re-call the PCR reads. The sample consists of tens of thousands of clones, 28% of them appearing once. All patients were untreated before thyroid surgery. The sequenced sample was blood. The source is a male donor with papillary thyroid cancer or a benign thyroid nodule (not recorded which). Some clones in this sample may be carry-over from other donors' samples.

V is TRBV7-8 and J is TRBJ2-7; tentatively, D is TRBD1 (6 bases). Between the trimmed V and J ends, which lost 6 bases and 6 bases, there was a span of 27 bases. The germline V gene encodes CDR1 SGHVS and CDR2 FQNEAQ. The CDR3 is 17 residues long. CDR3 loop: CASRGTGMGGTIREQYF. CDR3 in DNA: TGTGCCAGCAGAGGAACAGGGATGGGCGGAACCATTCGCGAGCAGTACTTC.

As to this clone: This same CDR3 is encoded by further DNA sequences in the sample. This chain uses TRBV28 with TRBJ1-3, with no clear D. CDR3 length: 15 amino acids. Trimming removed 8 bases at V and 2 bases at J, with 16 bases between. In germline, CDR1 is MDHEN, CDR2 SYDVKM. The CDR3 spells CASLTGSTPGNTIYF. CDR3 nucleotide sequence: TGTGCCAGCCTCACCGGTTCGACCCCTGGAAACACCATATATTTT.

The rearrangement joins TRBV5-1 to TRBJ1-4; no reliable D call. The CDR3 covers 16 residues. Trimming pared 0 bases from V and 8 bases from J, leaving 17 bases between. The germline V gene encodes CDR1 SGHRS and CDR2 YFSETQ. The CDR3: CASSLARRGGYEKLFF. CDR3 sequence (DNA): TGCGCCAGCAGCTTGGCCCGACGTGGAGGCTACGAAAAACTGTTTTTT.

The chain couples TRBV3-1 to TRBJ2-7; TRBD2 matches at 13 bases. CDR1 and CDR2 from the germline V gene are LGHDT and YNNKEL (reference sequence). The junction had 6 bases not matched to a gene; V was cut back by 2 bases and J by 5 bases. The length of the CDR3 is 16 residues. This chain's CDR3 is CASSQPGTSGNHEQYF. In DNA, the CDR3 is TGTGCCAGCAGCCAACCAGGGACTAGCGGGAACCACGAGCAGTACTTC.

The genes are TRBV11-2 and TRBJ1-3, with D perhaps TRBD1 (5 bases). V lost 5 bases, J lost 1 base, and 18 bases lay in between. This CDR3 has 17 residues. The germline gives CDR1 SGHAT, CDR2 FQNNGV. Written as DNA, the CDR3 is TGTGCCAGCAGCGGGGGATGGCCGAATCCTTCTGGAAACACCATATATTTT. Protein: CASSGGWPNPSGNTIYF.

The sample holds a few counts of this clone. The rearrangement links TRBV29-1 to TRBJ2-7; D remains ambiguous. Per germline, CDR1 SQVTM and CDR2 ANQGSEA. The CDR3 consists of 10 residues. Deletions cut 4 bases from V and 5 bases from J, with 6 bases between. Written as DNA, the CDR3 is TGCAGCGTTGTGCGTAACGAGCAGTACTTC. It yields the protein CSVVRNEQYF.

By sample share, this clone is medium-sized. This rearrangement joins TRBV5-5 to TRBJ2-7; D is ambiguous. V lost 0 bases to trimming and J lost 4 bases, with 11 bases between them. Germline V gene lookup returns CDR1 SGHKS and CDR2 YYEKEE (reference sequence). This CDR3 region has 14 residues. The CDR3 loop is CASSLVVGRYEQYF. In DNA, the CDR3 is TGTGCCAGCAGCTTGGTTGTTGGCAGATACGAGCAGTACTTC.

V is TRBV9 and J is TRBJ2-3; 9 bases fit TRBD2. V dropped 4 bases and J dropped 4; count of bases not matched to a gene: 7. This CDR3 contains 15 residues. The germline CDR1 and CDR2 sequences are SGDLS and YYNGEE. CDR3 sequence: CASSPDASGADTQYF. The DNA of the CDR3 is TGTGCCAGCAGCCCTGATGCTAGCGGGGCAGATACGCAGTATTTT.

The chain couples TRBV11-2 to TRBJ2-7; D ambiguous. This CDR3 contains 12 residues. V lost 5 bases to trimming and J lost 5 bases, with 10 bases between them. Germline lookup yields CDR1 SGHAT and CDR2 FQNNGV. The CDR3 spells CASSPFRNEQYF. The CDR3, as DNA: TGTGCCAGCAGCCCATTTCGGAACGAGCAGTACTTC.

The chain uses TRBV20-1 and TRBJ2-1; unclear D gene. The V end was cut by 3 bases, the J end by 7 bases, with 16 bases between. This CDR3 has 14 residues. The germline V gene encodes CDR1 DFQATT and CDR2 SNEGSKA (reference sequence). The CDR3 here is CSASRTVVVNEQFF. CDR3 bases: TGCAGTGCTAGCAGGACGGTGGTGGTGAATGAGCAGTTCTTC.

The chain uses TRBV5-6 and TRBJ2-7; 7 bases fit TRBD1. The CDR3 length is 14 residues. V shed 4 bases and J 3 bases; nucleotides not matched to a gene: 7. The V gene's germline CDR1 is SGHDT and CDR2 YYEEEE. CDR3 DNA: TGTGCCAGCAGCACTTACAGGGGTATCTACGAGCAGTACTTC. This encodes CASSTYRGIYEQYF.

This clone was detected a few times. The chain carries TRBV6-1 and TRBJ1-6, with D possibly TRBD1 on 6 matching bases. V was clipped by 8 bases and J by 8 bases, with 13 bases between them. The CDR3 is made up of 13 amino acids. Germline V gives CDR1 MNHNS, CDR2 SASEGT. In DNA, the CDR3 is TGTGCCAGCTCTGACAGGAATGATTCACCCCTCCACTTT. It translates to CASSDRNDSPLHF.

The rearrangement uses TRBV9 and TRBJ2-5; TRBD2 aligns across 12 bases. Germline lookup yields CDR1 SGDLS and CDR2 YYNGEE. The V segment lost 1 base and the J segment 2 bases; nucleotides outside the gene matches: 0. The CDR3 runs 15 residues. The CDR3 sequence: CASSVTSGGQETQYF. The CDR3 DNA sequence: TGTGCCAGCAGCGTAACTAGCGGGGGGCAAGAGACCCAGTACTTC.

The chain carries TRBV20-1 and TRBJ2-1; 15 positions match TRBD2. The length of the CDR3 is 16 residues. Germline loops: CDR1 DFQATT, CDR2 SNEGSKA (reference sequence). V trimming: 4 bases; J trimming: 8 bases; junction bases outside the gene matches: 9. CDR3: CSAMRTSGRVNHEQFF. The DNA of the CDR3 is TGCAGTGCTATGAGGACTAGCGGGAGGGTAAACCATGAGCAGTTCTTC.

By sample share, this clone is medium-sized. V and J are TRBV20-1 and TRBJ2-3; TRBD1 might be the D (5 bases). V was trimmed by 3 bases and J by 3 bases, leaving 13 bases between them. Per the germline V gene, CDR1 is DFQATT and CDR2 is SNEGSKA (reference sequence). The CDR3 loop spans 14 amino acids. CDR3 sequence reads: CSARTGAETDTQYF. The CDR3 nucleotides read TGCAGTGCTAGGACTGGGGCCGAAACAGATACGCAGTATTTT.